A selection of T cell receptor beta chains follows, all from one sample in a study of OX40 agonist ivuxolimab in advanced cancers. Profiled with immunoSEQ multiplex PCR; TCRdb holds only in-frame clones, not every one. The sample has around 63,000 clones; 70% to 90% are singletons. The sequencing used CD4+ or CD8+ T cells sorted from blood, collected in a trial of the OX40 agonist ivuxolimab. These receptors all come from an adult with an advanced solid tumor such as melanoma, head and neck, liver or kidney cancer. Each CDR3 is given with its conserved first and last residue. Each record gives: V gene, D gene, J gene, CDR3 protein. A D gene is named only where the DNA matches it firmly.

TRBV4-2	TRBD2	TRBJ2-3	CASSQRQLAGGFGADTQYF
TRBV9	TRBD2	TRBJ2-5	CASSPGLASFQETQYF
TRBV5-1	NA	TRBJ2-7	CASSLAGGAYEQYF
TRBV5-1	NA	TRBJ2-2	CASSTGLSGELFF
TRBV20-1	NA	TRBJ2-3	CSASYDTQYF
TRBV28	NA	TRBJ2-2	CASSQRTGELFF
TRBV11-2	NA	TRBJ1-2	CASSFGPGQKSTF
TRBV19	NA	TRBJ1-1	CASSPQGTNTEAFF
TRBV2	TRBD2	TRBJ2-3	CASNRLAGAGTDTQYF
TRBV7-3	TRBD2	TRBJ2-5	CASSPGLAKGQETQYF
TRBV6-5	TRBD1	TRBJ1-1	CASSPGDRLNTEAFF
TRBV10-3	TRBD1	TRBJ1-3	CAISLQGLSGNTIYF
TRBV4-1	NA	TRBJ1-5	CASSQDRISNQPQHF
TRBV4-2	TRBD2	TRBJ2-1	CASSQDSGLAGVEQFF
TRBV10-3	TRBD2	TRBJ2-3	CGISVREDADTQYF
TRBV4-1	NA	TRBJ2-1	CASSPEQNEQFF
TRBV9	TRBD1	TRBJ1-4	CASSAGQGRKLFF
TRBV5-4	NA	TRBJ2-1	CASSFTWDGEQFF
TRBV5-1	NA	TRBJ2-2	CASSLRPQYANTGELFF
TRBV25-1	NA	TRBJ1-6	CASSEGHFNSPLHF
TRBV9	NA	TRBJ2-1	CASSVSGVTYNEQFF
TRBV27	NA	TRBJ1-1	CASSRQDTEAFF
TRBV19	NA	TRBJ1-4	CASTYPTGEKLFF
TRBV27	NA	TRBJ2-7	CASGKTRLSYEQYF
TRBV6-5	NA	TRBJ1-5	CASSYTGNQPQHF
TRBV29-1	NA	TRBJ2-5	CSVGQETQYF
TRBV21-1	NA	TRBJ2-5	CASPIGGKETQYF
TRBV25-1	NA	TRBJ1-3	CASSKGQSSGNTIYF
TRBV28	NA	TRBJ2-2	CASSLTGIGSGELFF
TRBV27	TRBD2	TRBJ2-5	CASSSPKRGARETQYF
TRBV2	NA	TRBJ1-5	CASSVYNSKGQPQHF
TRBV5-5	NA	TRBJ2-2	CASSLGVANTGELFF
TRBV6-5	NA	TRBJ2-1	CASVSSYNEQFF
TRBV2	NA	TRBJ2-3	CASSEERSTQYF
TRBV28	TRBD1	TRBJ2-7	CASSFSGQILYEQYF
TRBV29-1	NA	TRBJ2-1	CSVEGVAQRNEQFF
TRBV7-2	NA	TRBJ2-7	CASSHQPDYEQYF
TRBV19	NA	TRBJ1-1	CASSPQERVNTEAFF
TRBV7-7	TRBD1	TRBJ2-1	CASSLGQGDYNEQFF
TRBV18	NA	TRBJ2-7	CASSPSLGSYEQYF
TRBV6-1	NA	TRBJ1-6	CASNQFNSPLHF
TRBV5-5	NA	TRBJ1-3	CASSFLYQGPGNTIYF
TRBV28	NA	TRBJ1-2	CASSQGNYGYTF
TRBV10-1	NA	TRBJ1-4	CASSESGGEEKLFF
TRBV9	TRBD1	TRBJ2-7	CASSSGGTGFYEQYF
TRBV6-5	NA	TRBJ1-1	CASSLRNTEAFF
TRBV10-3	TRBD1	TRBJ1-1	CAISDPGGGSLEAFF
TRBV28	TRBD1	TRBJ1-5	CASSLGQGRQPQHF
TRBV6-1	NA	TRBJ1-1	CASRPDTKNTEAFF